These 24 T cell receptor beta chains were all obtained from the same sample, sequenced in a study of blood T cell repertoires in COVID-19. Sequencing was performed with immunoSEQ multiplex PCR; in TCRdb, only in-frame clones are kept and a portion is missing. The table lists about 260,000 clones, 80% to 90% of them singletons, with 0.85% to 0.95% in the top ten. The source material was PBMCs or T cells enriched from blood (not recorded which). The origin of the receptors is a man aged 45-65 years who had been exposed to COVID-19.

This chain connects TRBV28 to TRBJ1-2; D is undetermined. Germline CDR1 and CDR2: MDHEN and SYDVKM. The CDR3 contains 16 residues. V was shortened by 5 bases and J by 4 bases, with 20 bases between the two germline ends. The CDR3 spells CASSQAGVPLLYGYTF. CDR3 nucleotides: TGTGCCAGCAGTCAGGCCGGGGTCCCCTTACTCTATGGCTACACCTTC.

This clone was seen only once. V is TRBV19 and J is TRBJ2-3; 12 nucleotides match TRBD2. This CDR3 is 13 amino acids long. The V gene's germline CDR1 is LNHDA and CDR2 SQIVND (reference sequence). V lost 8 bases to trimming and J lost 7 bases; unmatched junction nucleotides: 4. The CDR3 sequence is CASSSGGANTQYF. CDR3 nucleotide sequence: TGTGCCAGTTCTAGCGGGGGGGCAAATACGCAGTATTTT. The whole variable domain, filled in from reference TRBV19 and TRBJ2-3, reads DGGITQSPKYLFRKEGQNVTLSCEQNLNHDAMYWYRQDPGQGLRLIYYSQIVNDFQKGDIAEGYSVSREKKESFPLTVTSAQKNPTAFYLCASSSGGANTQYFGPGTRLTVL.

This clone has only one observation. The genes are TRBV29-1 and TRBJ1-4, with D perhaps TRBD1 (5 bases). CDR3 length: 15 residues. Trimming stripped 2 bases from V and 8 bases from J, with 18 bases between. CDR1 and CDR2 (germline): SQVTM, ANQGSEA. The CDR3 bases are TGCAGCGTTGAATTGCTTAGCGGGGGTCGCGAAAAACTGTTTTTT. This translates into CSVELLSGGREKLFF.

The CDR3, as DNA: TGTGCCAGCTCACAGGGGGCAGGAGATACGCAGTATTTT. Protein: CASSQGAGDTQYF. J is TRBJ2-3 and V is TRBV18, with TRBD1 matching 7 bases. Germline values: CDR1 KGHSH, CDR2 LQKENI. V shed 4 bases, J shed 5 bases, and the junction held 3 bases outside the gene matches. The CDR3 spans 13 residues.

The chain has TRBV15 and TRBJ2-5; TRBD1 matches at 8 bases. The CDR3 consists of 17 residues. The junction had 12 bases not matched to a gene; V was cut back by 2 bases and J by 4 bases. Germline V CDR1 and CDR2: LNHNV, YYDKDF (reference sequence). CDR3 bases: TGTGCCACCAGCAGAAGAACAGGGGGTTGGTTTGGAGAGACCCAGTACTTC. Its translation is CATSRRTGGWFGETQYF. Combining the CDR3 with reference TRBV15 and TRBJ2-5 gives the whole variable domain DAMVIQNPRYQVTQFGKPVTLSCSQTLNHNVMYWYQQKSSQAPKLLFHYYDKDFNNEADTPDNFQSRRPNTSFCFLDIRSPGLGDTAMYLCATSRRTGGWFGETQYFGPGTRLLVL.

The chain couples TRBV5-6 to TRBJ2-3; 16 nucleotides match TRBD2. J gave up 2 bases and V 0 bases, and 3 bases lay outside the gene matches. The CDR3 spans 18 residues. From germline, CDR1 is SGHDT and CDR2 YYEEEE. CDR3 nucleotide sequence: TGTGCCAGCAGCTTGGAGGGACTAGCGGGGGGGTACACAGATACGCAGTATTTT. This sequence encodes CASSLEGLAGGYTDTQYF.

This rearrangement joins TRBV2 to TRBJ1-6, with D possibly being TRBD1 (5 bases). V was clipped by 7 bases and J by 8 bases, with 18 bases between them. CDR3 size: 15 residues. CDR1 is SNHLY and CDR2 is FYNNEI in the germline V gene. The CDR3 spells CASKASSDRDSPLHF. The CDR3 coding sequence is TGTGCCAGCAAGGCATCTTCAGACAGAGATTCACCCCTCCACTTT.

The chain employs TRBV5-1 and TRBJ2-1, with TRBD2 matching over 12 bases. Germline CDR1 SGHRS, CDR2 YFSETQ. The CDR3 has 14 amino acids. V gave up 3 bases and J gave up 9 bases; unmatched junction bases: 4. The DNA of the CDR3 is TGCGCCAGCAGCTCGACTAGCGGGAGTACTGAGCAGTTCTTC. This sequence encodes CASSSTSGSTEQFF.

The genes are TRBV7-2 and TRBJ2-3, with TRBD2 as a possible D gene (7 bases). Trimming shortened V by 5 bases and J by 2 bases, and 17 bases separated the two germline ends. This CDR3 is 16 amino acids long. Germline loops: CDR1 SGHTA, CDR2 FQGNSA. CDR3 loop: CASSRQGGGSTDTQYF. For the CDR3, the DNA is TGTGCCAGCAGCCGTCAAGGGGGGGGGTCCACAGATACGCAGTATTTT.

The CDR3 loop reads CASSQEPGTSYGYTF. The CDR3 DNA is TGTGCCAGCAGCCAGGAGCCGGGAACAAGCTATGGCTACACCTTC. This rearrangement joins TRBV6-4 to TRBJ1-2; D is unresolved. The CDR3 runs to 15 residues. Trimming removed 6 bases from V and 4 bases from J, with 18 bases in between. CDR1 is MRHNA and CDR2 is SNTAGT in the germline V gene.

V is TRBV3-1 (or the pseudogene TRBV3-2) and J is TRBJ1-1; 8 nucleotides agree with TRBD1. The CDR3 sequence is 16 residues long. V was clipped by 1 base and J by 6 bases; unmatched bases: 10. The germline CDR1 and CDR2 sequences are LGHDT and YNNKEL (reference sequence). The DNA of the CDR3 is TGTGCCAGCAGCCAAGCGGGGTACAGGGGGATCTCTGAAGCTTTCTTT. Translating gives CASSQAGYRGISEAFF.

The chain has TRBV27 and TRBJ1-2; D unclear. Looked up from germline, CDR1 is MNHEY and CDR2 is SMNVEV (reference sequence). The CDR3 contains 13 residues. V lost 4 bases and J 8 bases, leaving 14 bases between the germline ends. Written as DNA, the CDR3 is TGTGCCAGCAGTTCACCCTGGGCCCTCGGCTACACCTTC. Amino acid sequence: CASSSPWALGYTF.

The V call is TRBV11-2, the J call TRBJ2-1, with 13 bases matching TRBD2. V lost 0 bases to trimming and J lost 12 bases; unmatched junction nucleotides: 8. The CDR3 extends over 16 amino acids. Germline V gene data show CDR1 as SGHAT and CDR2 as FQNNGV. CDR3 in amino acids: CASSLDGGLAGPGQFF. The DNA of the CDR3 is TGTGCCAGCAGCTTAGATGGGGGACTAGCGGGGCCCGGGCAGTTCTTC.

This clone has just one count. The chain is built from TRBV11-3 and TRBJ1-4; 7 bases are shared with TRBD1. Trimming removed 3 bases from V and 3 bases from J; junction bases left unmatched: 1. Germline lookup yields CDR1 SGHNT and CDR2 YENEEA. This CDR3 contains 14 residues. The CDR3 region is CASSFGTANEKLFF. CDR3 bases: TGTGCCAGCAGCTTCGGGACAGCTAATGAAAAACTGTTTTTT.

This chain links TRBV5-1 with TRBJ1-4; the match to TRBD1 covers 9 bases. The J segment lost 3 bases and the V segment lost 7 bases, leaving 7 bases of the junction unmatched. The germline gives CDR1 SGHRS, CDR2 YFSETQ. CDR3 length: 15 amino acids. The chain's CDR3 is CASRKQGAPNEKLFF. In DNA, the CDR3 is TGCGCCAGCCGAAAACAGGGGGCCCCTAATGAAAAACTGTTTTTT. Full variable domain (rest looked up from reference TRBV5-1 and TRBJ1-4): KAGVTQTPRYLIKTRGQQVTLSCSPISGHRSVSWYQQTPGQGLQFLFEYFSETQRNKGNFPGRFSGRQFSNSRSEMNVSTLELGDSALYLCASRKQGAPNEKLFFGSGTQLSVL.

The rearrangement uses TRBV27 and TRBJ1-2; 7 bases align to TRBD1. The CDR3 runs to 13 residues. Trimming removed 6 bases from V and 8 bases from J; junction bases left unmatched: 9. From germline, CDR1 is MNHEY and CDR2 SMNVEV (reference sequence). The DNA for the CDR3 is TGTGCCAGCAGACTCCAGGGGGTTGAAGGCTACACCTTC. Its translation: CASRLQGVEGYTF.

The chain joins TRBV11-1 to TRBJ2-3; 7 nucleotides line up with TRBD1. The CDR3 sequence is 15 residues long. Per germline, CDR1 SGHAT and CDR2 FQDESV (reference sequence). V shed 5 bases and J 4 bases; nucleotides not matched to a gene: 9. CDR3 DNA: TGTGCCAGCAGCCGACAGGGACGAAGCCCAGATACGCAGTATTTT. Protein sequence: CASSRQGRSPDTQYF.

This clone was counted a few times. The chain couples TRBV28 to TRBJ1-4; 8 positions agree with TRBD1. V trimming: 2 bases; J trimming: 4 bases; junction bases outside the gene matches: 3. Looked up from germline, CDR1 is MDHEN and CDR2 is SYDVKM. The CDR3 runs to 15 residues. CDR3 sequence: CASSLRTGFNEKLFF. The CDR3 coding sequence is TGTGCCAGCAGTTTACGGACAGGGTTTAATGAAAAACTGTTTTTT.

The rearrangement links TRBV4-1 to TRBJ2-3; 10 bases line up with TRBD1. The germline V gene encodes CDR1 MGHRA and CDR2 YSYEKL. This CDR3 spans 17 amino acids. Trimming removed 0 bases from V and 2 bases from J; junction bases left unmatched: 5. CDR3 nucleotides: TGCGCCAGCAGCCAAGATGGGACAGGGGTCTTCACAGATACGCAGTATTTT. Its protein is CASSQDGTGVFTDTQYF.

The gene calls are TRBV7-3 and TRBJ1-5, with TRBD1 matching over 7 bases. The CDR3 spans 13 residues. V trimming: 2 bases; J trimming: 7 bases; junction bases outside the gene matches: 2. CDR1 and CDR2 (germline): SGHTA, FQGTGA. CDR3 sequence (DNA): TGTGCCAGCAGCTTATACAGGGGCCAGCCCCAGCATTTT. This sequence encodes CASSLYRGQPQHF.

This sequence joins TRBV28 and TRBJ2-5, with 9 bases aligning to TRBD1. There are 15 residues in the CDR3. Germline V lookup: CDR1 MDHEN, CDR2 SYDVKM. Trimming at V came to 8 bases and at J to 2 bases, leaving 9 bases not matched to a gene. Written as DNA, the CDR3 is TGTGCCAGCGCCACCCGACAGGGGGAGCAAGAGACCCAGTACTTC. It encodes CASATRQGEQETQYF.

This clone was observed a single time. The rearrangement links TRBV2 to TRBJ1-6; unclear D gene. The CDR3 runs 15 residues. V was clipped by 0 bases and J by 7 bases, with 10 bases between them. CDR1 and CDR2 (germline): SNHLY, FYNNEI. The CDR3 bases are TGTGCCAGCAGTGAAGCGCTGGGGAGGAATTCACCCCTCCACTTT. Amino acids: CASSEALGRNSPLHF.

The chain couples TRBV6-5 to TRBJ1-1; D might be TRBD1 (5 bases). The CDR3 runs 14 residues. Germline CDR1 MNHEY, CDR2 SVGAGI. The V end lost 7 bases, the J end lost 6 bases, and 18 bases lay between the germline ends. CDR3 sequence: CASTYFGRGAEAFF. The CDR3 DNA reads TGTGCCAGCACCTATTTCGGTCGGGGGGCTGAAGCTTTCTTT.

V usage is TRBV30 and J usage is TRBJ1-3, with D unclear. In germline, CDR1 is GTSNPN, CDR2 SVGIG (reference sequence). The CDR3 runs to 13 residues. Trimming pared 3 bases from V and 0 bases from J, leaving 6 bases between. The chain's CDR3 is CAWSTTSGNTIYF. The CDR3 DNA reads TGTGCCTGGAGCACAACCTCTGGAAACACCATATATTTT.